One and the same sample provided the 23 T cell receptor beta chains below, sequenced in a study of human T cells and chemical hapten exposure. TCRdb itself ran the RACE reads through MiXCR, one entry per CDR3 protein. The table includes more than 85,000 distinct CDR3 sequences, 9.2% detected once. As to time point: patch test 2, 6 weeks after DPC sensitization. Indicated treatment: therapeutic diphenylcyclopropenone sensitization with weekly scalp DPC. The starting material was whole blood, obtained in connection with sensitization to the hapten diphenylcyclopropenone (DPC). The receptor source for this set is a woman aged 40-49 years with alopecia areata. Some clones in this sample may be carry-over from other donors' samples.

This clonotype came up a few times. The V call is TRBV18, the J call TRBJ2-4; 8 positions match TRBD1. The V gene end was trimmed by 0 bases and the J gene end by 0 bases; junction bases not matched to a gene: 1. From germline, CDR1 is KGHSH and CDR2 LQKENI. The CDR3 consists of 16 residues. The CDR3 here is CASSPPDRVAKNIQYF. The CDR3 region has the DNA TGTGCCAGCTCACCACCGGACAGGGTAGCCAAAAACATTCAGTACTTC.

The chain uses TRBV5-6 and TRBJ2-5, with 9 bases lining up with TRBD2. Germline-derived CDR1 and CDR2 are SGHDT and YYEEEE. The CDR3 totals 15 residues. V shed 5 bases and J 5 bases; nucleotides not matched to a gene: 10. CDR3 nucleotides: TGTGCCAGCAGTAAGATAGCGGGGGCCGGGGAGACCCAGTACTTC. This codes for CASSKIAGAGETQYF.

Ten or more counts support this clonotype. The rearrangement joins TRBV6-2 or TRBV6-3 to TRBJ2-6; no reliable D call. The CDR3 loop spans 18 amino acids. In germline, CDR1 is MNHEY, CDR2 SVGEGT. The germline V and J ends were trimmed by 0 bases and 0 bases, with 12 bases remaining between them. In nucleotides, the CDR3 is TGTGCCAGCAGTTACTCGAAAGGTTCCCTCTCTGGGGCCAACGTCCTGACTTTC. Protein product: CASSYSKGSLSGANVLTF.

This clonotype was seen many times. The chain links TRBV4-1 to TRBJ2-2, with D perhaps TRBD2 (7 bases). V was shortened by 2 bases and J by 6 bases, with 25 bases between the two germline ends. Germline values: CDR1 MGHRA, CDR2 YSYEKL. The CDR3 extends over 19 amino acids. CDR3 loop: CASSQTGPRAAGAAGELFF. The CDR3 DNA follows: TGCGCCAGCAGCCAAACTGGCCCTCGAGCTGCGGGGGCGGCCGGGGAGCTGTTTTTT.

The chain employs TRBV5-6 and TRBJ1-5; the match to TRBD1 covers 7 bases. The V segment lost 0 bases and the J segment 2 bases; nucleotides outside the gene matches: 2. The CDR3 totals 15 residues. Germline V CDR1 and CDR2: SGHDT, YYEEEE. Here the CDR3 reads CASSLEGAGNQPQHF. The CDR3, as DNA: TGTGCCAGCAGCTTGGAGGGGGCAGGCAATCAGCCCCAGCATTTT. The full variable domain, in which reference TRBV5-6 and TRBJ1-5 provide the parts outside the CDR3, is DAGVTQSPTHLIKTRGQQVTLRCSPKSGHDTVSWYQQALGQGPQFIFQYYEEEERQRGNFPDRFSGHQFPNYSSELNVNALLLGDSALYLCASSLEGAGNQPQHFGDGTRLSIL.

V usage is TRBV6-6 and J usage is TRBJ2-2; 9 positions agree with TRBD2. With 2 bases clipped from V and 2 bases from J, the junction kept 3 bases outside the gene matches. Germline CDR1 MNHNY, CDR2 SVGAGI (reference sequence). The CDR3 has 16 residues. CDR3 DNA sequence: TGTGCCAGCAGTTACCTAGCGGGGACTAACACCGGGGAGCTGTTTTTT. Translated, it gives CASSYLAGTNTGELFF.

The V and J genes are TRBV5-6 and TRBJ2-6, with 7 bases fitting TRBD1. Trimming at V came to 7 bases and at J to 2 bases, leaving 12 bases not matched to a gene. Germline V gene data show CDR1 as SGHDT and CDR2 as YYEEEE. This CDR3 has 17 residues. The CDR3 DNA reads TGTGCCAGCGGACGCAGGACAGGCACGACTGGGGCCAACGTCCTGACTTTC. It specifies CASGRRTGTTGANVLTF. The full variable domain, completed using reference TRBV5-6 and TRBJ2-6, is DAGVTQSPTHLIKTRGQQVTLRCSPKSGHDTVSWYQQALGQGPQFIFQYYEEEERQRGNFPDRFSGHQFPNYSSELNVNALLLGDSALYLCASGRRTGTTGANVLTFGAGSRLTVL.

In its sample, this clonotype was seen a few times. This chain's CDR3 is CASSPGGALQETQYF. DNA of the CDR3: TGTGCCAGCAGCCCAGGTGGAGCACTACAAGAGACCCAGTACTTC. The chain recombines TRBV9 with TRBJ2-5; D is unclear. Germline-derived CDR1 and CDR2 are SGDLS and YYNGEE. V lost 4 bases and J 2 bases, leaving 15 bases between the germline ends. This CDR3 contains 15 residues.

The chain employs TRBV7-2 and TRBJ1-1, with D unclear. V lost 5 bases, J lost 4 bases, and 8 bases lay in between. Germline-derived CDR1 and CDR2 are SGHTA and FQGNSA. This CDR3 has 12 residues. The CDR3 protein is CASSRTGTEAFF. DNA of the CDR3: TGTGCCAGCAGCCGGACGGGCACTGAAGCTTTCTTT.

The rearrangement links TRBV20-1 to TRBJ2-7; the match to TRBD2 covers 10 bases. Trimming at V came to 3 bases and at J to 1 base, leaving 3 bases not matched to a gene. Germline CDR1 and CDR2: DFQATT and SNEGSKA (reference sequence). The CDR3 is 14 residues long. The CDR3 protein is CSARLAGESYEQYF. CDR3 coding DNA: TGCAGTGCTAGGCTAGCGGGGGAGTCCTACGAGCAGTACTTC.

To note about this clonotype: A read error may explain this, as a much larger clone is one base away. V is TRBV20-1 and J is TRBJ2-3, with a tentative D call TRBD2 (5 bases). The CDR3 has 13 residues. Germline loops: CDR1 DFQATT, CDR2 SNEGSKA (reference sequence). With 4 bases removed from V and 5 bases from J, the gap between germline ends came to 13 bases. CDR3 sequence: CSANSRGKDTQYF. In nucleotides, the CDR3 is TGCAGTGCTAACAGCCGGGGAAAAGATACGCAGTATTTT.

The genes are TRBV27 and TRBJ1-1; 8 nucleotides match TRBD1. Germline loops: CDR1 MNHEY, CDR2 SMNVEV (reference sequence). The CDR3 is 13 amino acids. Losses at the gene ends were 5 bases for V and 4 bases for J; bases not matched to a gene: 3. The CDR3 loop reads CASSHRGGTEAFF. CDR3 in DNA: TGTGCCAGCAGTCACAGGGGGGGCACTGAAGCTTTCTTT.

This clonotype has at least ten counts. V and J are TRBV2 and TRBJ1-1; the D gene is possibly TRBD1 (5 bases). The CDR3 has 12 amino acids. Trimming took 11 bases from V and 3 from J, leaving 13 bases between them. The germline V gene has CDR1 SNHLY and CDR2 FYNNEI. Written as DNA, the CDR3 is TGTGCCCGAGGGGTAGTCCACACTGAAGCTTTCTTT. Amino acids: CARGVVHTEAFF.

The table lists this clonotype with many counts. This sequence joins TRBV12-3 or TRBV12-4 and TRBJ1-4; a possible D gene is TRBD1 (5 bases). The CDR3 has 13 amino acids. With 4 bases removed from V and 8 bases from J, the gap between germline ends came to 11 bases. The CDR3 sequence: CASSSGTAEKLFF. The CDR3 nucleotides are TGTGCCAGCAGTTCAGGGACGGCCGAAAAACTGTTTTTT.

This clonotype was counted many times. The V and J genes are TRBV5-1 and TRBJ2-7; 11 nucleotides align to TRBD1. CDR3 length: 16 amino acids. The V and J ends lost 1 base and 5 bases, in that order; junction bases with no gene match: 8. In germline, CDR1 is SGHRS, CDR2 YFSETQ. This chain's CDR3 is CASSLTGQGANHEQYF. DNA for the CDR3: TGCGCCAGCAGCTTGACCGGACAGGGGGCGAATCACGAGCAGTACTTC.

The CDR3 DNA is TGCGCCAGCAGGGGGATGGGAACAGATACGCAGTATTTT. Translation gives CASRGMGTDTQYF. The V gene is TRBV10-2, the J gene TRBJ2-3, with D unresolved. Looked up from germline, CDR1 is WSHSY and CDR2 is SAAADI. This CDR3 comprises 13 residues. Trimming pared 6 bases from V and 3 bases from J, leaving 10 bases between.

A few counts support this clonotype. The V and J genes are TRBV4-3 and TRBJ1-4; D is ambiguous. The CDR3 runs 17 residues. Germline V gene sequence: CDR1 LGHNA, CDR2 YSLEER. The ends were cut back, 1 base at V and 5 bases at J, with 17 bases in the middle. CDR3 coding DNA: TGCGCCAGCAGCCAAGTCCCTCCGAACTACCCCAATGAAAAACTGTTTTTT. Its protein is CASSQVPPNYPNEKLFF.

J is TRBJ2-1 and V is TRBV7-6; 10 bases agree with TRBD2. The V gene end was trimmed by 3 bases and the J gene end by 4 bases; junction bases not matched to a gene: 3. There are 15 residues in the CDR3. In germline, CDR1 is SGHVS, CDR2 FNYEAQ. CDR3 protein: CASSFSGGVYNEQFF. The CDR3 DNA reads TGTGCCAGCAGCTTCAGCGGGGGGGTATACAATGAGCAGTTCTTC.

The chain couples TRBV6-6 to TRBJ2-4; 8 positions match TRBD2. The CDR3 has 14 amino acids. Germline CDR1 and CDR2: MNHNY and SVGAGI (reference sequence). With 7 bases clipped from V and 6 bases from J, the junction kept 8 bases outside the gene matches. CDR3: CASNAGGAGNIQYF. The CDR3 DNA is TGTGCCAGCAACGCCGGGGGGGCCGGAAACATTCAGTACTTC.

The CDR3 DNA reads TGTGCCAGCAGTTTGCAGGGTCCAGATACGCAGTATTTT. It encodes CASSLQGPDTQYF. This sequence joins TRBV12-3 or TRBV12-4 and TRBJ2-3; the D gene is possibly TRBD1 (5 bases). Deletions cut 3 bases from V and 4 bases from J, with 8 bases between. The CDR3 totals 13 residues.

This clonotype has a handful of counts. The CDR3 nucleotides are TGCAGTGCTCCCGACGTCCACTCCTACAATGAGCAGTTCTTC. This translates into CSAPDVHSYNEQFF. V usage is TRBV20-1 and J usage is TRBJ2-1; no clear D. Per the germline V gene, CDR1 is DFQATT and CDR2 is SNEGSKA (reference sequence). Trimming cost V 5 bases and J 0 bases, with 11 bases left between them. CDR3 length: 14 residues.

Notes on this clonotype: A much larger clone lies a single base off, so this may be a read error. The chain recombines TRBV11-2 with TRBJ1-2, with D possibly TRBD1 on 5 matching bases. The CDR3 sequence is 16 residues long. V was clipped by 3 bases and J by 4 bases, with 18 bases between them. CDR1 SGHAT and CDR2 FQNNGV come from the germline V gene. The DNA of the CDR3 is TGTGCCAGCAGCTTTGCGGCAACAGGCGTCCTCTATGGCTACACCTTC. Amino acids: CASSFAATGVLYGYTF.

V usage is TRBV12-3 or TRBV12-4 and J usage is TRBJ2-1, with 9 positions matching TRBD2. This CDR3 is built from 15 residues. After removal of 6 bases from V and 6 bases from J, the junction contained 9 bases not matched to a gene. CDR3 protein: CASSSPRTSANEQFF. The DNA of the CDR3 is TGTGCCAGCAGCTCCCCCAGGACTAGCGCCAATGAGCAGTTCTTC.